A selection of T cell receptor beta chains follows, all from one sample in a study of identical twins. TCRdb recomputed calls from the 5' RACE reads with MiXCR, one row per CDR3 protein. This table has about 810,000 distinct CDR3 sequences, 9% to 15% appearing once. The same sample was also studied in work on yellow fever vaccine responses in identical twins.

Material for sequencing was PBMCs. These receptors were obtained from a woman aged 18-35 years in good health. CDR3s leave out the opening cysteine and the closing phenylalanine or tryptophan. The order of the fields is V gene, J gene, CDR3 protein.

v_call: TRBV7-9
j_call: TRBJ1-2
cdr3_aa: ASSPRTANNYGYT

v_call: TRBV5-6
j_call: TRBJ2-3
cdr3_aa: ASSQDFPPSTDTQY

v_call: TRBV7-9
j_call: TRBJ2-1
cdr3_aa: ASSLALAEGFYEQF

v_call: TRBV12-3/TRBV12-4
j_call: TRBJ2-7
cdr3_aa: ASSKTGLAGSYEQY

v_call: TRBV20-1
j_call: TRBJ2-1
cdr3_aa: SAKGNEQF

v_call: TRBV11-2
j_call: TRBJ1-2
cdr3_aa: ASSLRDSYGYT

v_call: TRBV28
j_call: TRBJ2-1
cdr3_aa: ASSTIYEQF

v_call: TRBV3-1
j_call: TRBJ2-5
cdr3_aa: ASSQGWTGDQETQY

v_call: TRBV20-1
j_call: TRBJ1-1
cdr3_aa: SARDLGTEAF

v_call: TRBV6-5
j_call: TRBJ2-1
cdr3_aa: ASSYYSALGPNEQF

v_call: TRBV2
j_call: TRBJ2-1
cdr3_aa: ASRPAGLAGGYEQF

v_call: TRBV7-9
j_call: TRBJ2-1
cdr3_aa: ASSLELVLSSYNEQF

v_call: TRBV28
j_call: TRBJ1-6
cdr3_aa: ASSSPAWNTGYNSPLH

v_call: TRBV14
j_call: TRBJ1-1
cdr3_aa: ASSQGYRLLTEAF

v_call: TRBV11-2
j_call: TRBJ2-1
cdr3_aa: ASSYRAGYNEQF

v_call: TRBV18
j_call: TRBJ2-5
cdr3_aa: ASSPWEGQETQY

v_call: TRBV20-1
j_call: TRBJ2-5
cdr3_aa: SATLTRWETQY

v_call: TRBV20-1
j_call: TRBJ1-6
cdr3_aa: SARVPGQEISPLH

v_call: TRBV4-1
j_call: TRBJ1-1
cdr3_aa: ASSQYRGDTEAF

v_call: TRBV3-1
j_call: TRBJ2-5
cdr3_aa: ASSTGRLAGGKTQY

v_call: TRBV11-3
j_call: TRBJ2-5
cdr3_aa: ASSLGQMVETQY

v_call: TRBV19
j_call: TRBJ1-5
cdr3_aa: ASSRDPIGAKNQPQH

v_call: TRBV4-1
j_call: TRBJ1-1
cdr3_aa: ASSQGWGSVNTEAF

v_call: TRBV4-1
j_call: TRBJ2-1
cdr3_aa: ASSRKRDRYDEQF

v_call: TRBV5-1
j_call: TRBJ1-1
cdr3_aa: ASSLRGGEMNTEAF

v_call: TRBV5-1
j_call: TRBJ2-2
cdr3_aa: ASSGQGKLDTGELF

v_call: TRBV5-1
j_call: TRBJ2-6
cdr3_aa: ASSMDSPSGANVLT

v_call: TRBV5-8
j_call: TRBJ1-5
cdr3_aa: ASSLGPEGQPQH

v_call: TRBV4-1
j_call: TRBJ2-1
cdr3_aa: ASSQSGTGLHNEQF

v_call: TRBV5-6
j_call: TRBJ1-6
cdr3_aa: ASTFQGTSPLH

v_call: TRBV7-8
j_call: TRBJ2-1
cdr3_aa: ASSLAGTTSEQF

v_call: TRBV20-1
j_call: TRBJ2-5
cdr3_aa: SARATSGRETQY

v_call: TRBV19
j_call: TRBJ2-3
cdr3_aa: ASSPMRVRTQY

v_call: TRBV28
j_call: TRBJ1-5
cdr3_aa: ASSSDRLNQPQH

v_call: TRBV20-1
j_call: TRBJ2-7
cdr3_aa: SASPGGSLVEQY

v_call: TRBV7-9
j_call: TRBJ1-4
cdr3_aa: ASSLGQYNEKLF

v_call: TRBV12-3/TRBV12-4
j_call: TRBJ1-4
cdr3_aa: ASSLWDTKLF

v_call: TRBV24-1
j_call: TRBJ2-3
cdr3_aa: ATSWGATDTQY

v_call: TRBV7-9
j_call: TRBJ1-4
cdr3_aa: ASSPPPGGLGEKLF

v_call: TRBV20-1
j_call: TRBJ2-5
cdr3_aa: SAAGGSQETQY